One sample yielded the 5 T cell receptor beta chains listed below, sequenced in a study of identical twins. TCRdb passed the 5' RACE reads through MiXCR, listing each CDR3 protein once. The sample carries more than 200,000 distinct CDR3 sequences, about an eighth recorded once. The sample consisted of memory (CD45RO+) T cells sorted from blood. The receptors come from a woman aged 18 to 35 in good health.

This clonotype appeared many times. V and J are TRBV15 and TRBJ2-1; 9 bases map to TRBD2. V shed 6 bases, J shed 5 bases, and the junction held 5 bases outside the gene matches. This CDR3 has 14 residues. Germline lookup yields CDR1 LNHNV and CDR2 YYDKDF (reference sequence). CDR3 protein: CATRKSGGNNEQFF. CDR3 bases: TGTGCCACCAGGAAAAGCGGGGGGAACAATGAGCAGTTCTTC.

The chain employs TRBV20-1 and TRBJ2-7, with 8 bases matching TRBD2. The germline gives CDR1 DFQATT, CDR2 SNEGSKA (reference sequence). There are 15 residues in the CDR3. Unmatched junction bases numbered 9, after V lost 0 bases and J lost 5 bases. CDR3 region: CSARDGSGAPNEQYF. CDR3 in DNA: TGCAGTGCTAGAGACGGTAGCGGGGCCCCCAACGAGCAGTACTTC.

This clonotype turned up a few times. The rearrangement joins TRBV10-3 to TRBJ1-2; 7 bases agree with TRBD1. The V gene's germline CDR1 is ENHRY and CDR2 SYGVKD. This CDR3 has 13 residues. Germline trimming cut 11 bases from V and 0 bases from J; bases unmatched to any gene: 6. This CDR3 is CAQGTEPNYGYTF. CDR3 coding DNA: TGTGCCCAAGGGACAGAACCTAACTATGGCTACACCTTC.

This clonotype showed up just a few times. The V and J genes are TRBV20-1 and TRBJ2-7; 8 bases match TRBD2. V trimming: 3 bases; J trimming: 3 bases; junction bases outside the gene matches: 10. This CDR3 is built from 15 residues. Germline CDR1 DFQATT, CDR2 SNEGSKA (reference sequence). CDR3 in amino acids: CSARSGSGSDYEQYF. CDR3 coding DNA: TGCAGTGCTAGGTCGGGAAGCGGGAGTGACTACGAGCAGTACTTC.

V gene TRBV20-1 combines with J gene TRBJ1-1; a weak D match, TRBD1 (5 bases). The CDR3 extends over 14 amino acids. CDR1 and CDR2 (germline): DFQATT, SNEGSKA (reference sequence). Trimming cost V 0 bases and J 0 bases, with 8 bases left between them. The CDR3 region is CSARDGAMNTEAFF. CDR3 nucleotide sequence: TGCAGTGCTAGAGATGGGGCGATGAACACTGAAGCTTTCTTT.